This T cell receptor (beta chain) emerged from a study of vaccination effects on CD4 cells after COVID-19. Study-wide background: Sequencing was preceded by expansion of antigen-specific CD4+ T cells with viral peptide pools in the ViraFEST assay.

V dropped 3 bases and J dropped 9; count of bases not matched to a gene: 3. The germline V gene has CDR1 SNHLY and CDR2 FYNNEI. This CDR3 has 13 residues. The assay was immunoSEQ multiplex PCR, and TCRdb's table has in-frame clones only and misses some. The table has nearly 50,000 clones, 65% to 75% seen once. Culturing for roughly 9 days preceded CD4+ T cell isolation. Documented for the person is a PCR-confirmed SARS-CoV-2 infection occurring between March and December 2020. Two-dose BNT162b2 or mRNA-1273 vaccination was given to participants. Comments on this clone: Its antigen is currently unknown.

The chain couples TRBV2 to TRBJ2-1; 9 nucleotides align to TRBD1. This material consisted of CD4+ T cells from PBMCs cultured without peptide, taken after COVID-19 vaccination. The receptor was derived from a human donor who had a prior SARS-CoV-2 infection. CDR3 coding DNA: TGTGCCAGCAGTGAGGGACAGGGAAGTGAGCAGTTCTTC. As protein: CASSEGQGSEQFF.